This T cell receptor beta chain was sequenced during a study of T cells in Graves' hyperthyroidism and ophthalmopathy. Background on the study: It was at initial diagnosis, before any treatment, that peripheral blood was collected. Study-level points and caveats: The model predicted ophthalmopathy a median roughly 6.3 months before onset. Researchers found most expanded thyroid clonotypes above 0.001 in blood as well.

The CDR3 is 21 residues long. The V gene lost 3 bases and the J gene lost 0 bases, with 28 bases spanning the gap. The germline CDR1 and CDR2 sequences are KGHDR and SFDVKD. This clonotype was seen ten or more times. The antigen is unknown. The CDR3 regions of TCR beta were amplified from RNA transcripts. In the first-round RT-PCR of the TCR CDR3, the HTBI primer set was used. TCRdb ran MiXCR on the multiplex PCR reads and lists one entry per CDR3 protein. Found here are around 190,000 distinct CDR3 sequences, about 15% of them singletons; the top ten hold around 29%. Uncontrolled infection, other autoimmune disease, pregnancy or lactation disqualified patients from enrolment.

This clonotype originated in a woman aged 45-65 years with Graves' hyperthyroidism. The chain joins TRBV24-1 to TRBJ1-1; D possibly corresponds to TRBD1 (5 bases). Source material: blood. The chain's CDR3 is CATSDLPRFLKGCLMNTEAFF. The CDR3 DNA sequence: TGTGCCACCAGTGATCTCCCCCGCTTTTTGAAGGGGTGCCTTATGAACACTGAAGCTTTCTTT.